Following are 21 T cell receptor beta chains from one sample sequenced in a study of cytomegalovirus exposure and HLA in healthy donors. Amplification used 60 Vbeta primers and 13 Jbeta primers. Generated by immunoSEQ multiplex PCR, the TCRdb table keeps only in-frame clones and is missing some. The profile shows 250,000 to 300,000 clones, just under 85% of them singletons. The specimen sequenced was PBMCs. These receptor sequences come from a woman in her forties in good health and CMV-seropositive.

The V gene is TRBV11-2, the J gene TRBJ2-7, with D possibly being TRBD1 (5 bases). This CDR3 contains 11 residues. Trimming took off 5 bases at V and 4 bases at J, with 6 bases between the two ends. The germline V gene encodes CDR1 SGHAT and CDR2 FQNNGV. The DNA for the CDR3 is TGTGCCAGCAGCCGACAGTACGAGCAGTACTTC. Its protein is CASSRQYEQYF.

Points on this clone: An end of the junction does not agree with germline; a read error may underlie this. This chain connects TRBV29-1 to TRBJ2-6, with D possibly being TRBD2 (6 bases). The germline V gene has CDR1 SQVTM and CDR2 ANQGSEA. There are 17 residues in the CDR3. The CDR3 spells CSVDSGTYSSGANGLTF. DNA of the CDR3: TGCAGCGTCGACTCCGGGACTTACAGCTCTGGGGCCAACGGCCTGACTTTC.

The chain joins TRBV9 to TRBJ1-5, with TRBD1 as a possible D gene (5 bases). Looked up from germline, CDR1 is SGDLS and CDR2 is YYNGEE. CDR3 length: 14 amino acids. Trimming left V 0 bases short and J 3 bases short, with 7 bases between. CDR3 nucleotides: TGTGCCAGCAGCGTAGGACAGAACAATCAGCCCCAGCATTTT. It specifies CASSVGQNNQPQHF. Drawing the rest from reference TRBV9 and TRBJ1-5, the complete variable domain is DSGVTQTPKHLITATGQRVTLRCSPRSGDLSVYWYQQSLDQGLQFLIQYYNGEERAKGNILERFSAQQFPDLHSELNLSSLELGDSALYFCASSVGQNNQPQHFGDGTRLSIL.

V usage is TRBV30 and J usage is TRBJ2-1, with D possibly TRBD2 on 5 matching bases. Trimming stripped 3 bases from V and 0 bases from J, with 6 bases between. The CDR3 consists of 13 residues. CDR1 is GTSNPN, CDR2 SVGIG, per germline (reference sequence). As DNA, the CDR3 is TGTGCCTGGAGCGGGGTCTCCTACAATGAGCAGTTCTTC. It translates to CAWSGVSYNEQFF.

Here the CDR3 reads CASSREPQETQYF. Here the CDR3 DNA reads TGCGCCAGCAGTAGGGAGCCCCAAGAGACCCAGTACTTC. This chain uses TRBV4-1 with TRBJ2-5, with a weak D call TRBD2 (5 bases). Trimming left V 6 bases short and J 1 base short, with 9 bases between. CDR1 is MGHRA, CDR2 YSYEKL, per germline. The CDR3 consists of 13 residues.

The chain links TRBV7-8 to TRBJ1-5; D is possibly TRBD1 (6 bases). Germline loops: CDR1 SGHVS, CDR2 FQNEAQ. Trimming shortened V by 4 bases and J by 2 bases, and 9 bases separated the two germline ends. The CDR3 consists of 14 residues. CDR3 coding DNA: TGTGCCAGCAGCTATTGGACAGGCAATCAGCCCCAGCATTTT. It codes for CASSYWTGNQPQHF.

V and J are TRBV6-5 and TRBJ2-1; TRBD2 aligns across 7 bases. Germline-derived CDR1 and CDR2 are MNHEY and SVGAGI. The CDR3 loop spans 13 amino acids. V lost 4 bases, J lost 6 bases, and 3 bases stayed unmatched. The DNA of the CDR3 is TGTGCCAGCAGTTGGGTAGCGGGCAATGAGCAGTTCTTC. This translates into CASSWVAGNEQFF.

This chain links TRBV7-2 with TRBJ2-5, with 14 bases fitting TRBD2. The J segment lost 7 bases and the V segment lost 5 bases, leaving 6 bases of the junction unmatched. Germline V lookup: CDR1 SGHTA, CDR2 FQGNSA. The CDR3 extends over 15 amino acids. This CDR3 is CASSKGLAGEGTQYF. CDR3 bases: TGTGCCAGCAGCAAGGGACTAGCGGGAGAGGGGACCCAGTACTTC.

The CDR3 loop is CASSAFSGRSTDTQYF. CDR3 in DNA: TGTGCCAGCAGCGCCTTTAGCGGGAGATCGACAGATACGCAGTATTTT. J is TRBJ2-3 and V is TRBV9; TRBD2 matches 9 bases. Germline lookup yields CDR1 SGDLS and CDR2 YYNGEE. This CDR3 is built from 16 residues. With V trimmed by 3 bases and J by 3 bases, 8 bases remained unmatched.

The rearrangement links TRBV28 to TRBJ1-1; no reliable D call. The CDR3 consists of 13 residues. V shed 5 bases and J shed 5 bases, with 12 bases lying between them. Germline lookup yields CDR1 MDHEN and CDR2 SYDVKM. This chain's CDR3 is CASSKTRRTEAFF. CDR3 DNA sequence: TGTGCCAGCAGTAAGACCCGGAGGACTGAAGCTTTCTTT.

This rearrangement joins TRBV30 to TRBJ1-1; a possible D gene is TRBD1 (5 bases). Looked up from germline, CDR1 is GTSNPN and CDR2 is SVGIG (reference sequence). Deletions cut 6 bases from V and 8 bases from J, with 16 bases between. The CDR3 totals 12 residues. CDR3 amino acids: CACKTGEREAFF. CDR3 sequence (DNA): TGTGCCTGTAAGACGGGGGAAAGGGAAGCTTTCTTT.

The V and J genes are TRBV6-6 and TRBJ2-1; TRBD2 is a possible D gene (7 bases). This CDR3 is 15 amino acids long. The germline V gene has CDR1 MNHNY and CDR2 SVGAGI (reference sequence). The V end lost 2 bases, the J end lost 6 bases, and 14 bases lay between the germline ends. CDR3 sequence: CASSYRGGGRNEQFF. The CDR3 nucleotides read TGTGCCAGCAGTTACAGGGGGGGTGGGCGCAATGAGCAGTTCTTC.

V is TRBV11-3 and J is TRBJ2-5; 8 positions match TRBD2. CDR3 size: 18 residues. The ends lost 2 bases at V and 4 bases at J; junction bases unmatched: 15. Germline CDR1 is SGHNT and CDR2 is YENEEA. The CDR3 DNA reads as TGTGCCAGCAGCTTAAGGAGGGATCCGAGCGGGAGAGGAGAGACCCAGTACTTC. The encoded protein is CASSLRRDPSGRGETQYF.

CDR3 in amino acids: CASSGTSPGELFF. CDR3 sequence (DNA): TGTGCCAGCAGCGGGACTAGTCCCGGGGAGCTGTTTTTT. The chain is built from TRBV13 and TRBJ2-2; 8 bases are a match to TRBD2. The CDR3 is 13 amino acids. Losses at the gene ends were 5 bases for V and 6 bases for J; bases not matched to a gene: 2. CDR1 and CDR2 (germline): PRHDT, FYEKMQ (reference sequence).

Here the CDR3 reads CASSSDRGDGYTF. The CDR3 DNA sequence: TGCGCCAGCAGCTCGGACAGGGGTGACGGCTACACCTTC. This chain uses TRBV5-1 with TRBJ1-2, with TRBD1 matching 9 bases. The CDR3 is 13 residues long. CDR1 is SGHRS and CDR2 is YFSETQ in the germline V gene. V trimming: 3 bases; J trimming: 8 bases; junction bases outside the gene matches: 5.

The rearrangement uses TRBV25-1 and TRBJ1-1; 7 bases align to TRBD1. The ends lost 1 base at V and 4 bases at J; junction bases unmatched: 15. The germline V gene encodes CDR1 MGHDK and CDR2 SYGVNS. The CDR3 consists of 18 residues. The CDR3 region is CASSEFYLVKGASTEAFF. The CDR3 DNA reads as TGTGCCAGCAGTGAATTTTATCTCGTCAAGGGGGCGAGCACTGAAGCTTTCTTT.

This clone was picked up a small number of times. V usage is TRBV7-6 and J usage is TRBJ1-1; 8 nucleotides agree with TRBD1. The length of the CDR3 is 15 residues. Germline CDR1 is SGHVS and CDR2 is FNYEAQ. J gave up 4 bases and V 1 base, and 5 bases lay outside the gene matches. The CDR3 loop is CASSLGVTGGTEAFF. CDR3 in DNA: TGTGCCAGCAGCTTAGGGGTAACAGGGGGCACTGAAGCTTTCTTT.

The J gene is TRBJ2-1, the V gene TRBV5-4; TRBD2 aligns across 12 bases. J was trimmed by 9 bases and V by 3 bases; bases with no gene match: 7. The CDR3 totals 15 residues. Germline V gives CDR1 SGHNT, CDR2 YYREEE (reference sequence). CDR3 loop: CASSWDGLAGSEQFF. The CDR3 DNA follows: TGTGCCAGCAGCTGGGATGGACTAGCGGGAAGTGAGCAGTTCTTC.

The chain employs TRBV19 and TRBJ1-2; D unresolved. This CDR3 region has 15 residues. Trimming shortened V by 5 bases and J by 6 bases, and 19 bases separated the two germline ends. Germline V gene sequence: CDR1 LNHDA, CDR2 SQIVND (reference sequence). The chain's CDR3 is CASSFPGSLPNGYTF. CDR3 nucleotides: TGTGCCAGTAGTTTTCCCGGGTCCCTCCCCAATGGCTACACCTTC.

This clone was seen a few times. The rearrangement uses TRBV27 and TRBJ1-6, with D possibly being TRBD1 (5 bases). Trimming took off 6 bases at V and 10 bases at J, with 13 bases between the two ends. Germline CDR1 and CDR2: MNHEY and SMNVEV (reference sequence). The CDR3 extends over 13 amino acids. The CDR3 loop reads CASRARGPSPLHF. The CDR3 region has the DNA TGTGCCAGCAGAGCGCGGGGCCCATCACCCCTCCACTTT.

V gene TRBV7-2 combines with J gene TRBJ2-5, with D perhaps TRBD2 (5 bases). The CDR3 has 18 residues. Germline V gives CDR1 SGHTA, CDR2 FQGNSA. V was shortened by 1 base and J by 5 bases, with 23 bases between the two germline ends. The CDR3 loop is CASSLERAAVPLGETQYF. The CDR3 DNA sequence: TGTGCCAGCAGCTTAGAAAGAGCGGCAGTTCCCTTGGGGGAGACCCAGTACTTC.